The next 14 T cell receptor beta chains were all read from a single sample in a study of cytomegalovirus exposure and HLA in healthy donors. Method: immunoSEQ multiplex PCR; TCRdb's copy keeps in-frame clones and lacks some. Found here are 200,000 to 250,000 clones, around nine tenths of them singletons; the top ten hold 0.85% to 1.2%. The sample taken for sequencing was PBMCs. The receptors here all came from a woman aged 18-29 years in good health and CMV-seronegative.

The chain uses TRBV6-5 and TRBJ2-1; D unclear. The germline V gene encodes CDR1 MNHEY and CDR2 SVGAGI. The V gene lost 7 bases and the J gene lost 3 bases, with 4 bases spanning the gap. The CDR3 covers 11 residues. The DNA for the CDR3 is TGTGCCAGCACCCACTACAATGAGCAGTTCTTC. This gives the protein CASTHYNEQFF.

The gene calls are TRBV9 and TRBJ2-2, with a possible D match to TRBD1 (6 bases). The CDR3 runs 15 residues. Germline V gene sequence: CDR1 SGDLS, CDR2 YYNGEE. V shed 3 bases and J shed 7 bases, with 16 bases lying between them. DNA of the CDR3: TGTGCCAGCAGCGGGAAAACAGGGCCCAGCGGGGAGCTGTTTTTT. Its translation: CASSGKTGPSGELFF.

V gene TRBV7-2 combines with J gene TRBJ1-5; D remains ambiguous. V dropped 5 bases and J dropped 6 bases, with 8 bases sitting between them. Germline V gives CDR1 SGHTA, CDR2 FQGNSA. CDR3 size: 12 residues. CDR3 region: CASSRTGQPQHF. The CDR3 region has the DNA TGTGCCAGCAGCCGAACGGGTCAGCCCCAGCATTTT. Full variable domain (missing parts from reference TRBV7-2 and TRBJ1-5): GAGVSQSPSNKVTEKGKDVELRCDPISGHTALYWYRQSLGQGLEFLIYFQGNSAPDKSGLPSDRFSAERTGGSVSTLTIQRTQQEDSAVYLCASSRTGQPQHFGDGTRLSIL.

The chain uses TRBV11-1 and TRBJ2-5; D is unclear. Germline assignment: CDR1 SGHAT and CDR2 FQDESV (reference sequence). V lost 3 bases and J 2 bases, leaving 10 bases between the germline ends. There are 14 residues in the CDR3. The CDR3 coding sequence is TGTGCCAGCAGCTTTGGCGAGGTACAAGAGACCCAGTACTTC. This sequence encodes CASSFGEVQETQYF.

V gene TRBV5-1 combines with J gene TRBJ2-1; 9 bases align to TRBD2. After removal of 4 bases from V and 5 bases from J, the junction contained 10 bases not matched to a gene. This CDR3 comprises 16 residues. Germline values: CDR1 SGHRS, CDR2 YFSETQ. CDR3 sequence (DNA): TGCGCCAGCAGCGGAAGACTTCTAGCGGGGAACAATGAGCAGTTCTTC. Translated: CASSGRLLAGNNEQFF.

A remark on this clone: One end of the junction does not line up with germline, which may come from a read error. V usage is TRBV27 and J usage is TRBJ2-1; TRBD2 matches at 7 bases. The CDR3 loop spans 15 amino acids. Germline V lookup: CDR1 MNHEY, CDR2 SMNVEV (reference sequence). The CDR3 loop is CASILPGLSYNEQFF. The CDR3 DNA sequence: TGTGCCAGCATTTTACCGGGACTATCCTACAATGAGCAGTTCTTC.

This chain connects TRBV12-5 to TRBJ2-1; 11 nucleotides line up with TRBD2. Germline V gene data show CDR1 as LGHNT and CDR2 as FRNRAP. This CDR3 region has 15 residues. The V and J ends lost 3 bases and 7 bases, in that order; junction bases with no gene match: 5. The CDR3 sequence: CASGLRLAGLNEQFF. For the CDR3, the DNA is TGTGCTAGTGGTTTAAGACTAGCGGGATTGAATGAGCAGTTCTTC. Complete variable domain (other parts from reference TRBV12-5 and TRBJ2-1): DARVTQTPRHKVTEMGQEVTMRCQPILGHNTVFWYRQTMMQGLELLAYFRNRAPLDDSGMPKDRFSAEMPDATLATLKIQPSEPRDSAVYFCASGLRLAGLNEQFFGPGTRLTVL.

The genes are TRBV9 and TRBJ1-5, with a weak D call TRBD1 (5 bases). Trimming took 0 bases from V and 0 from J, leaving 7 bases between them. CDR3 length equals 15 residues. Germline V CDR1 and CDR2: SGDLS, YYNGEE. The CDR3 loop reads CASSVGGDSNQPQHF. In nucleotides, the CDR3 is TGTGCCAGCAGCGTAGGGGGGGATAGCAATCAGCCCCAGCATTTT.

This chain uses TRBV11-2 with TRBJ2-1, with D uncertain. The CDR3 extends over 13 amino acids. The germline gives CDR1 SGHAT, CDR2 FQNNGV. V lost 1 base and J lost 5, with 6 bases in between. CDR3 in amino acids: CASSLAGNNEQFF. The CDR3 bases are TGTGCCAGCAGCTTAGCAGGTAACAATGAGCAGTTCTTC. Together with reference TRBV11-2 and TRBJ2-1, the CDR3 gives the full variable domain: EAGVAQSPRYKIIEKRQSVAFWCNPISGHATLYWYQQILGQGPKLLIQFQNNGVVDDSQLPKDRFSAERLKGVDSTLKIQPAKLEDSAVYLCASSLAGNNEQFFGPGTRLTVL.

The chain has TRBV9 and TRBJ2-7, with TRBD2 identical over 9 bases. Germline V gene data show CDR1 as SGDLS and CDR2 as YYNGEE. This CDR3 has 16 residues. With V trimmed by 2 bases and J by 4 bases, 10 bases remained unmatched. CDR3 in amino acids: CASSVRSGRQKYEQYF. The CDR3 nucleotides read TGTGCCAGCAGCGTTCGAAGCGGGAGGCAAAAATACGAGCAGTACTTC.

J is TRBJ2-3 and V is TRBV4-1; 15 positions agree with TRBD2. The CDR3 has 18 residues. V lost 3 bases to trimming and J lost 6 bases; unmatched junction nucleotides: 10. Germline values: CDR1 MGHRA, CDR2 YSYEKL. The DNA of the CDR3 is TGCGCCAGCAGCCAGGACACCGGGACTAGCGGGAGGTCTGATACGCAGTATTTT. Protein product: CASSQDTGTSGRSDTQYF.

The V and J genes are TRBV11-1 and TRBJ2-6; the D gene is possibly TRBD1 (6 bases). Per the germline V gene, CDR1 is SGHAT and CDR2 is FQDESV (reference sequence). Trimming took off 5 bases at V and 2 bases at J, with 10 bases between the two ends. This CDR3 comprises 15 residues. The CDR3 loop is CASSHYRAGANVLTF. The DNA for the CDR3 is TGTGCCAGCAGCCACTACAGGGCTGGGGCCAACGTCCTGACTTTC.

This chain links TRBV30 with TRBJ2-1, with D tentatively TRBD1 (6 bases). Trimming pared 7 bases from V and 7 bases from J, leaving 23 bases between. The CDR3 has 15 residues. Per the germline V gene, CDR1 is GTSNPN and CDR2 is SVGIG (reference sequence). Written as DNA, the CDR3 is TGTGCCTTTCGACTGAGGGGGAGAACGTCAAATGAGCAGTTCTTC. Its protein is CAFRLRGRTSNEQFF.

The chain has TRBV5-1 and TRBJ2-3; 8 bases fit TRBD1. The J segment lost 5 bases and the V segment lost 1 base, leaving 12 bases of the junction unmatched. The CDR3 totals 17 residues. CDR1 is SGHRS and CDR2 is YFSETQ in the germline V gene. The CDR3: CASSLQGAPTMGDTQYF. CDR3 sequence (DNA): TGCGCCAGCAGCTTGCAGGGGGCGCCGACCATGGGAGATACGCAGTATTTT.